This entry features one T cell receptor beta chain sequence. Its specificity is not known. The CDR3 extends over 15 amino acids. J lost 3 bases, V lost 0 bases, and 3 bases had no gene match. CDR1 SGHRS and CDR2 YFSETQ come from the germline V gene. This record comes from a study of CD8 T cells in ankylosing spondylitis. General observations from the study: There was reportedly significant enrichment of clones that were disease-linked in matched ankylosing spondylitis synovial fluid. A TCR beta motif made of fewer than ten highly homologous variants seemed typical of ankylosing spondylitis blood.

TCRdb re-called the 5' RACE reads through MiXCR, storing one row per CDR3 protein. Of hundreds of thousands of distinct CDR3 sequences listed, about 25% are singletons. Sequenced input: blood, either unsorted or a sorted T cell fraction (not recorded which). The TCR originated in a male donor with ankylosing spondylitis. The chain recombines TRBV5-1 with TRBJ1-3, with 7 positions matching TRBD1. The CDR3 sequence: CASSLEGANGNTIYF. The DNA of the CDR3 is TGCGCCAGCAGCTTGGAGGGGGCTAATGGAAACACCATATATTTT.